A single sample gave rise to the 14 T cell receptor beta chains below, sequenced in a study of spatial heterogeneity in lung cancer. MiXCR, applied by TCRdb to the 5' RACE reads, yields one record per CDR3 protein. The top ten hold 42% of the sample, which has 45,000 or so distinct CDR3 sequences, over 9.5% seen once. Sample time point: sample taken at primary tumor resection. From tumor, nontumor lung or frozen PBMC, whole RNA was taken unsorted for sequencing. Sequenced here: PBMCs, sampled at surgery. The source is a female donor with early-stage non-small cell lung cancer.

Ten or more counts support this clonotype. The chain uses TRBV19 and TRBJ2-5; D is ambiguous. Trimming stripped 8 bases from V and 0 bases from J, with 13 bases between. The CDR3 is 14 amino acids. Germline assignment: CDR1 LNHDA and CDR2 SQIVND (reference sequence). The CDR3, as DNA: TGTGCCAGTTCCATCAGGACGGACCAAGAGACCCAGTACTTC. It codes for CASSIRTDQETQYF.

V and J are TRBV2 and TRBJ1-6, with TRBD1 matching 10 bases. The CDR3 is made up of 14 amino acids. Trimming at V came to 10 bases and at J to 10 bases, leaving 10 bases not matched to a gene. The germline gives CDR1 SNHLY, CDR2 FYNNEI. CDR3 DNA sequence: TGTGCCACCCCGACAGGACAGGGGGGCTCACCCCTCCACTTT. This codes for CATPTGQGGSPLHF.

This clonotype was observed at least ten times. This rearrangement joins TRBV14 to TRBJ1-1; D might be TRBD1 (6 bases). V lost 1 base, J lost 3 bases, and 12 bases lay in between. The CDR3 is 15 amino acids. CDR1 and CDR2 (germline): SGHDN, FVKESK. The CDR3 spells CASSQVQGVYTEAFF. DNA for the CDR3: TGTGCCAGCAGCCAAGTACAGGGAGTGTACACTGAAGCTTTCTTT.

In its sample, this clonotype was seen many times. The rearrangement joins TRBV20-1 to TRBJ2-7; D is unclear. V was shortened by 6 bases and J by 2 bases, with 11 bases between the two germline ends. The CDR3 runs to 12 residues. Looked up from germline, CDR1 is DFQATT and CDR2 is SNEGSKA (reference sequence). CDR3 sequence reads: CSAPVGTYEQYF. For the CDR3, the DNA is TGCAGTGCCCCGGTAGGCACCTACGAGCAGTACTTC.

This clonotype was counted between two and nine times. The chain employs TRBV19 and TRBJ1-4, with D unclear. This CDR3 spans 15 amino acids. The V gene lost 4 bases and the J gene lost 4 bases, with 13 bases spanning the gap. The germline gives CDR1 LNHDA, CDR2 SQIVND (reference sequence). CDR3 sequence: CASSNLWEINEKLFF. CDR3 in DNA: TGTGCCAGTAGTAACTTATGGGAGATTAATGAAAAACTGTTTTTT. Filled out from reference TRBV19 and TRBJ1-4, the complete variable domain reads DGGITQSPKYLFRKEGQNVTLSCEQNLNHDAMYWYRQDPGQGLRLIYYSQIVNDFQKGDIAEGYSVSREKKESFPLTVTSAQKNPTAFYLCASSNLWEINEKLFFGSGTQLSVL.

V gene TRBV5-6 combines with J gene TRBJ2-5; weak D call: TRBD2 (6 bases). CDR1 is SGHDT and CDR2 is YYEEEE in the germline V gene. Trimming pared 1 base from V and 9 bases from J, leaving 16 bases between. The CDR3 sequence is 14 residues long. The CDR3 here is CASSLSSPGEAQYF. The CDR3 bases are TGTGCCAGCAGCTTGAGTTCCCCGGGGGAGGCCCAGTACTTC.

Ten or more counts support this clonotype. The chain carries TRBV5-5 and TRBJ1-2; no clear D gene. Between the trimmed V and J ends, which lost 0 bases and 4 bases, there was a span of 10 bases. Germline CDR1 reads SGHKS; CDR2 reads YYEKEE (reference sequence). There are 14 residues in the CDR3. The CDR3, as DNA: TGTGCCAGCAGCTTGGATCCCGGGTTCTATGGCTACACCTTC. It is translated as CASSLDPGFYGYTF.

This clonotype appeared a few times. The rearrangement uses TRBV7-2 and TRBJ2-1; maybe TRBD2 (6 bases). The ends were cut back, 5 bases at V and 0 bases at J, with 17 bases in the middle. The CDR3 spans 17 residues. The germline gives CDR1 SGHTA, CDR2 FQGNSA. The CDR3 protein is CASSPQFAGSSYNEQFF. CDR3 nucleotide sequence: TGTGCCAGCAGCCCCCAGTTCGCGGGGAGCTCCTACAATGAGCAGTTCTTC.

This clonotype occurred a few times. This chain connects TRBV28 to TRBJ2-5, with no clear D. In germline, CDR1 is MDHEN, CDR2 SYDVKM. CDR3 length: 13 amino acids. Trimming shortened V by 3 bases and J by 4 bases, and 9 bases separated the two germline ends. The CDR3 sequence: CASSFPRVETQYF. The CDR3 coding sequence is TGTGCCAGCAGTTTCCCCAGAGTAGAGACCCAGTACTTC.

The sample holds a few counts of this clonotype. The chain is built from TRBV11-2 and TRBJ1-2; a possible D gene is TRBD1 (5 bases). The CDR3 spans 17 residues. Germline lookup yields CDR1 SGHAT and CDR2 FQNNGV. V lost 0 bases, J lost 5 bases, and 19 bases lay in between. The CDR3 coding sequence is TGTGCCAGCAGCTTAGATTCGCCGGGACGTGGGGAGTATGGCTACACCTTC. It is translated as CASSLDSPGRGEYGYTF. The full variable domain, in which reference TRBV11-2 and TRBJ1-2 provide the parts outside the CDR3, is EAGVAQSPRYKIIEKRQSVAFWCNPISGHATLYWYQQILGQGPKLLIQFQNNGVVDDSQLPKDRFSAERLKGVDSTLKIQPAKLEDSAVYLCASSLDSPGRGEYGYTFGSGTRLTVV.

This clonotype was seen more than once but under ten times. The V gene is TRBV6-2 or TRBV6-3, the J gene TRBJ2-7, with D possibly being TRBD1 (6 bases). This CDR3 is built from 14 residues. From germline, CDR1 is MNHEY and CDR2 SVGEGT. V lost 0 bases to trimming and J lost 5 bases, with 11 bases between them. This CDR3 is CASSYSMGAHEQYF. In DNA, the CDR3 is TGTGCCAGCAGTTACTCGATGGGGGCACACGAGCAGTACTTC.

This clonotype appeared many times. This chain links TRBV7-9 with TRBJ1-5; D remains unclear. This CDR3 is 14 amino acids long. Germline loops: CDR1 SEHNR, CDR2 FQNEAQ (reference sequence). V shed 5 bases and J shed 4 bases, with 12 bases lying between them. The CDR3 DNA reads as TGTGCCAGCAGCCCCTTGGGGATGAATCAGCCCCAGCATTTT. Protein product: CASSPLGMNQPQHF.

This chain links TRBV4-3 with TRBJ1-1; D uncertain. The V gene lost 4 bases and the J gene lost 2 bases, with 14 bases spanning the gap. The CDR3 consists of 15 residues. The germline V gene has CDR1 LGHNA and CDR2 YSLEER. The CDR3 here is CASSRNRGSNTEAFF. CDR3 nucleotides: TGCGCCAGCAGCCGGAACCGTGGCAGCAACACTGAAGCTTTCTTT.

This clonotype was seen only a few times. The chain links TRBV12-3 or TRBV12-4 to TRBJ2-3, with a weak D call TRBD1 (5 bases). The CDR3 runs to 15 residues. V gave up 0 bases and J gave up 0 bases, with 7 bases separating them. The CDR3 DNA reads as TGTGCCAGCAGTTTAGCGGGGCGGAGCACAGATACGCAGTATTTT. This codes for CASSLAGRSTDTQYF.